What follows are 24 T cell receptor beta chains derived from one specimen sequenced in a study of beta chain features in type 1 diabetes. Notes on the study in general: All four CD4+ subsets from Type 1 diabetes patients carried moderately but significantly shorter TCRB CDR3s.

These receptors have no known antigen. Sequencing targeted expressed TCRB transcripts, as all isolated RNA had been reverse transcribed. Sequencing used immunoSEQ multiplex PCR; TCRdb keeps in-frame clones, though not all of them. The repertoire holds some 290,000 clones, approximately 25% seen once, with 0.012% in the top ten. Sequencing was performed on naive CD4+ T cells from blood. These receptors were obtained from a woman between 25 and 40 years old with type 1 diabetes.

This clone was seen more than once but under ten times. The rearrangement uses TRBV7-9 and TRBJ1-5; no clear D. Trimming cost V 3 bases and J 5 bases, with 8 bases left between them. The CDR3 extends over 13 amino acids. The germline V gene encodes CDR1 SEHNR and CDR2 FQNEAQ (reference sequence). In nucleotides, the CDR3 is TGTGCCAGCAGCTTCGCGGCTCATCAGCCCCAGCATTTT. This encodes CASSFAAHQPQHF.

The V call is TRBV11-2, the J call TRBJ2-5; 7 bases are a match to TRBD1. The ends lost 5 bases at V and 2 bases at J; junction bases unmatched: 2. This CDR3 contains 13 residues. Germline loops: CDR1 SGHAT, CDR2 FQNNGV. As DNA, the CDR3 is TGTGCCAGCAGCCCGGGACAGCAAGAGACCCAGTACTTC. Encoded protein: CASSPGQQETQYF. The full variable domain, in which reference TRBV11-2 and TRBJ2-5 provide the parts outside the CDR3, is EAGVAQSPRYKIIEKRQSVAFWCNPISGHATLYWYQQILGQGPKLLIQFQNNGVVDDSQLPKDRFSAERLKGVDSTLKIQPAKLEDSAVYLCASSPGQQETQYFGPGTRLLVL.

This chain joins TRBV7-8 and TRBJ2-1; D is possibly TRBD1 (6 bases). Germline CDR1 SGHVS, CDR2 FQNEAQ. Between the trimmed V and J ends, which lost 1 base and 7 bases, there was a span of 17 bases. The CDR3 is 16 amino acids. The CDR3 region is CASSLDVAGAQNEQFF. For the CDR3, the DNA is TGTGCCAGCAGCTTAGACGTAGCAGGGGCTCAGAATGAGCAGTTCTTC. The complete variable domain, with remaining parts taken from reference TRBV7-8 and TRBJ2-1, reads GAGVSQSPRYKVAKRGQDVALRCDPISGHVSLFWYQQALGQGPEFLTYFQNEAQLDKSGLPSDRFFAERPEGSVSTLKIQRTQQEDSAVYLCASSLDVAGAQNEQFFGPGTRLTVL.

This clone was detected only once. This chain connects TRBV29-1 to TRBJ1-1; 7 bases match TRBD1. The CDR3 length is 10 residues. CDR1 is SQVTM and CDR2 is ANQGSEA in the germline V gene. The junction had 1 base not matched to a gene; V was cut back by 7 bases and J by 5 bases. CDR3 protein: CSARGTEAFF. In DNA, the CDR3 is TGCAGCGCCAGGGGGACTGAAGCTTTCTTT.

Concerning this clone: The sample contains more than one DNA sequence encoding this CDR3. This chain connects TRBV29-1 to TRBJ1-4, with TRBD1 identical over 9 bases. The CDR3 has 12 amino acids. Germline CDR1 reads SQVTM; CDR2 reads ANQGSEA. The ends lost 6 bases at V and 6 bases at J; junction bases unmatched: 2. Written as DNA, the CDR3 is TGCAGCGTGGGACAGGGTGATGAAAAACTGTTTTTT. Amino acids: CSVGQGDEKLFF.

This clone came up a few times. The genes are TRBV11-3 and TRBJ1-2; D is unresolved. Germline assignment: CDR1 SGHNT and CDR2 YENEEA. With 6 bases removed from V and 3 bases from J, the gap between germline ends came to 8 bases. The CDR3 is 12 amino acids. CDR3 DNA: TGTGCCAGCAGTCCAGGCGACTATGGCTACACCTTC. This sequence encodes CASSPGDYGYTF.

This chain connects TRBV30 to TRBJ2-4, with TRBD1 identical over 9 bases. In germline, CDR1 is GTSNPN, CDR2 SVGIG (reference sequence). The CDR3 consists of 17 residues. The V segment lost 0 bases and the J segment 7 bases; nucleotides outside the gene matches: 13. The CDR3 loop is CAWSVRSTGGVWNIQYF. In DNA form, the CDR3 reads TGTGCCTGGAGTGTAAGGTCGACAGGGGGGGTATGGAACATTCAGTACTTC.

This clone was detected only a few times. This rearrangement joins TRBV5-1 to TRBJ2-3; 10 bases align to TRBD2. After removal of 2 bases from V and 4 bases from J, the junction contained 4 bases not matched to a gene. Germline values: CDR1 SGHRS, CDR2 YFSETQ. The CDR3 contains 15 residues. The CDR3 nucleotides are TGCGCCAGCAGCTTACGGACTAGCGGCTCAGATACGCAGTATTTT. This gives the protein CASSLRTSGSDTQYF.

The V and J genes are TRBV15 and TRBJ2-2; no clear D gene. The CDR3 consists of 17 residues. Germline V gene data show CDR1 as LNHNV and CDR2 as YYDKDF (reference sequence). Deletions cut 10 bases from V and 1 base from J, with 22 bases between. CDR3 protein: CANRVSTPCKNTGELFF. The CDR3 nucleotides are TGTGCCAATCGGGTTTCAACTCCCTGCAAGAACACCGGGGAGCTGTTTTTT.

The CDR3, as DNA: TGTGCCAGTAGTATATGGGACAGCGATACGCAGTATTTT. It codes for CASSIWDSDTQYF. The chain combines TRBV19 with TRBJ2-3; 7 bases match TRBD1. The CDR3 length is 13 residues. Germline V gene sequence: CDR1 LNHDA, CDR2 SQIVND (reference sequence). J was trimmed by 6 bases and V by 2 bases; bases with no gene match: 2.

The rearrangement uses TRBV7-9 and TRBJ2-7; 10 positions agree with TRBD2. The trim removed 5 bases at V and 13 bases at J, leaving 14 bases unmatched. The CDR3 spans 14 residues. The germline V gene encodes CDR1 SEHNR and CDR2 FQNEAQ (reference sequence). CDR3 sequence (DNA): TGTGCCAGCAGCCCGGGACACTCCGGGACTAGCGCCTACTTC. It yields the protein CASSPGHSGTSAYF.

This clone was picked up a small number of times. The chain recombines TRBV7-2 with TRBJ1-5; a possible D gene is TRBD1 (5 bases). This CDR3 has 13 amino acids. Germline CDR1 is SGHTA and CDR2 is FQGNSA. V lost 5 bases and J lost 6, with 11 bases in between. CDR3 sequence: CASSPIQGQPQHF. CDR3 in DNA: TGTGCCAGCAGCCCGATCCAGGGTCAGCCCCAGCATTTT.

The CDR3 DNA sequence: TGCAGCGTCCGGGCGGGAGTAGGAGATACGCAGTATTTT. It specifies CSVRAGVGDTQYF. The V gene is TRBV29-1, the J gene TRBJ2-3; TRBD2 aligns across 7 bases. This CDR3 spans 13 amino acids. CDR1 is SQVTM and CDR2 is ANQGSEA in the germline V gene. V shed 6 bases and J 5 bases; nucleotides not matched to a gene: 8.

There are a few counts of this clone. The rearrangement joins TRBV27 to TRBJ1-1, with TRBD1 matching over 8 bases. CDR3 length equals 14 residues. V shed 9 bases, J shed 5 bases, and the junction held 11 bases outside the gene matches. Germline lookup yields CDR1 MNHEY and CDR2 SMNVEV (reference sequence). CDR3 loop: CARPDQGAKTEAFF. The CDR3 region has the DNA TGTGCCAGGCCCGACCAGGGGGCTAAAACTGAAGCTTTCTTT.

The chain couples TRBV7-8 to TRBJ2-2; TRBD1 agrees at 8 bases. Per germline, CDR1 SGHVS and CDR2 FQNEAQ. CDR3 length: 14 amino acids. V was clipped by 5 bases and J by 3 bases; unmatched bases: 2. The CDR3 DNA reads TGTGCCAGCAGCCGGACAGGGCACACCGGGGAGCTGTTTTTT. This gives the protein CASSRTGHTGELFF.

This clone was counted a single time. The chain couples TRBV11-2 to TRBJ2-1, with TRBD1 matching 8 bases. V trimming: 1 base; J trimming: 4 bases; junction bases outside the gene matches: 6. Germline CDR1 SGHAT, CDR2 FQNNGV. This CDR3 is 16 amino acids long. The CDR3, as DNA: TGTGCCAGCAGCTTAGGGGGGACAGGAGATTACAATGAGCAGTTCTTC. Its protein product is CASSLGGTGDYNEQFF.

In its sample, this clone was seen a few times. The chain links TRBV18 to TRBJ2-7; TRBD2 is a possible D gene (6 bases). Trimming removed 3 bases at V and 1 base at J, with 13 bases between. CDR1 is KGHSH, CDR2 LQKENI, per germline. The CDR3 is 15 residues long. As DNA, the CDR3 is TGTGCCAGCTCACCCGGGGAGGCCGAGTCCTACGAGCAGTACTTC. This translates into CASSPGEAESYEQYF.

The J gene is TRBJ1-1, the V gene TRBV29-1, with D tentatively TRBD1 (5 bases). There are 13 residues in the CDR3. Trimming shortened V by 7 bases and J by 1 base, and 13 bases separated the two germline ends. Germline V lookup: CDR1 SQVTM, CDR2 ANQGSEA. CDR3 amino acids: CSASGIGNTEAFF. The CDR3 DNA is TGCAGCGCATCAGGGATAGGGAACACTGAAGCTTTCTTT. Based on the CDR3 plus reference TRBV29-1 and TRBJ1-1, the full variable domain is SAVISQKPSRDICQRGTSLTIQCQVDSQVTMMFWYRQQPGQSLTLIATANQGSEATYESGFVIDKFPISRPNLTFSTLTVSNMSPEDSSIYLCSASGIGNTEAFFGQGTRLTVV.

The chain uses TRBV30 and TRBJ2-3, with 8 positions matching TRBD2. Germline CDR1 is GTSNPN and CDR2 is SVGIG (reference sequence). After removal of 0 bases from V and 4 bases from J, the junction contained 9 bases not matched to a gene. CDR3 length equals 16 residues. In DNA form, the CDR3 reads TGTGCCTGGAGTGTACGTTGGGGACTAGTGGCAGATACGCAGTATTTT. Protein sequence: CAWSVRWGLVADTQYF.

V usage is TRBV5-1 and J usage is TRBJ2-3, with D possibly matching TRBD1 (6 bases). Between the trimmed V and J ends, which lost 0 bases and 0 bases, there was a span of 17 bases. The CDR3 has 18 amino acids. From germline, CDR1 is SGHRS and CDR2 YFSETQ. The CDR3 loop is CASSLAPAGAVSTDTQYF. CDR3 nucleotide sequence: TGCGCCAGCAGCTTGGCCCCGGCAGGGGCGGTGAGCACAGATACGCAGTATTTT. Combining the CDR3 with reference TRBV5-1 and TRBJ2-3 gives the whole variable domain KAGVTQTPRYLIKTRGQQVTLSCSPISGHRSVSWYQQTPGQGLQFLFEYFSETQRNKGNFPGRFSGRQFSNSRSEMNVSTLELGDSALYLCASSLAPAGAVSTDTQYFGPGTRLTVL.

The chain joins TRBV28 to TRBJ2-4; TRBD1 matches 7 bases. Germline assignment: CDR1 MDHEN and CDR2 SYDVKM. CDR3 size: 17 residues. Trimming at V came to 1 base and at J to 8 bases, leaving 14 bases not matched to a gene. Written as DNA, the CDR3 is TGTGCCAGCAGTTTATTTCCCGGACAGGCCCGTGGGTACATTCAGTACTTC. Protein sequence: CASSLFPGQARGYIQYF. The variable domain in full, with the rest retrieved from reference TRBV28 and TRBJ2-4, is DVKVTQSSRYLVKRTGEKVFLECVQDMDHENMFWYRQDPGLGLRLIYFSYDVKMKEKGDIPEGYSVSREKKERFSLILESASTNQTSMYLCASSLFPGQARGYIQYFGAGTRLSVL.

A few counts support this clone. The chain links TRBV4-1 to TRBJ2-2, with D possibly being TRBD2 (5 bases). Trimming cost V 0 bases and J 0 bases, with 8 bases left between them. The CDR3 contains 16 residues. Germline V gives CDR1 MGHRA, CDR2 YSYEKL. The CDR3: CASSQDRAANTGELFF. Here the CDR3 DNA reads TGCGCCAGCAGCCAAGATCGAGCGGCGAACACCGGGGAGCTGTTTTTT.

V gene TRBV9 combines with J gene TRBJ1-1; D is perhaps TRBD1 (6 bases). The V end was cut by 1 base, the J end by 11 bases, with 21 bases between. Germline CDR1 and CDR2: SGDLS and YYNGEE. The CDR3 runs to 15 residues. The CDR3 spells CASSVTEGERNAAFF. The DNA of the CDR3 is TGTGCCAGCAGCGTAACAGAGGGGGAGAGAAATGCGGCTTTCTTT.

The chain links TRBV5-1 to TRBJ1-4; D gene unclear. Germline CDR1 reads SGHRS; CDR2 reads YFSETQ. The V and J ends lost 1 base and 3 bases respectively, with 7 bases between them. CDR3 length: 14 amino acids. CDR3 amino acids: CASSLTESNEKLFF. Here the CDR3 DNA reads TGCGCCAGCAGCTTGACAGAGTCTAATGAAAAACTGTTTTTT.